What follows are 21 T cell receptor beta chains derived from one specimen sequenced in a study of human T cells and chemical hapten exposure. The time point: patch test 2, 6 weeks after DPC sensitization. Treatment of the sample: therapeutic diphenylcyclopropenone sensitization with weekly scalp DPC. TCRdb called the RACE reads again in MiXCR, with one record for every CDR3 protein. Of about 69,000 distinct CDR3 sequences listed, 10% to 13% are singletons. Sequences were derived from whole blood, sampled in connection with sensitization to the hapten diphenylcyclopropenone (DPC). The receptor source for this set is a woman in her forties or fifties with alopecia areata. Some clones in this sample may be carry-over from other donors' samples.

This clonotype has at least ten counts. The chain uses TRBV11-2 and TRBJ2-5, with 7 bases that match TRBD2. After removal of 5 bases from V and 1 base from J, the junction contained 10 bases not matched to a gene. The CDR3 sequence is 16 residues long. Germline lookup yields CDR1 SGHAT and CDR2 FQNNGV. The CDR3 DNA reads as TGTGCCAGCAGCCTCCAAACTAGCGCTCTCCAAGAGACCCAGTACTTC. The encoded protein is CASSLQTSALQETQYF.

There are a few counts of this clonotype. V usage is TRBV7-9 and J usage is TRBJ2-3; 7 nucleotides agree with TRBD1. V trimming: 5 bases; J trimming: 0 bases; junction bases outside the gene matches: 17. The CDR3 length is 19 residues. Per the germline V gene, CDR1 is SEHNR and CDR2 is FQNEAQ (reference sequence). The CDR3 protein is CASSPRTGEAVVSTDTQYF. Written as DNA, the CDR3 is TGTGCCAGCAGCCCGAGGACAGGCGAAGCCGTCGTGAGCACAGATACGCAGTATTTT.

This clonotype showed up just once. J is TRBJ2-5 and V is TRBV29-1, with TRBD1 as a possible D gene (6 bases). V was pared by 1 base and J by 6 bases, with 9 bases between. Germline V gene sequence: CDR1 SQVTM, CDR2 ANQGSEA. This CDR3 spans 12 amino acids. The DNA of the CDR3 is TGCAGCGTTGAAGGGGGGCCAAAGACCCAGTACTTC. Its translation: CSVEGGPKTQYF. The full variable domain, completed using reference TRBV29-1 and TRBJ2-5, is SAVISQKPSRDICQRGTSLTIQCQVDSQVTMMFWYRQQPGQSLTLIATANQGSEATYESGFVIDKFPISRPNLTFSTLTVSNMSPEDSSIYLCSVEGGPKTQYFGPGTRLLVL.

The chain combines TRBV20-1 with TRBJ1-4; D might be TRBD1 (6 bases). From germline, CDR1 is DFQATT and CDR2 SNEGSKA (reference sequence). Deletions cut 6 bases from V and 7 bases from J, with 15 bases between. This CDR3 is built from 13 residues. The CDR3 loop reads CSAHRVIGEKLFF. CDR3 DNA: TGCAGTGCCCACAGGGTCATTGGTGAAAAACTGTTTTTT.

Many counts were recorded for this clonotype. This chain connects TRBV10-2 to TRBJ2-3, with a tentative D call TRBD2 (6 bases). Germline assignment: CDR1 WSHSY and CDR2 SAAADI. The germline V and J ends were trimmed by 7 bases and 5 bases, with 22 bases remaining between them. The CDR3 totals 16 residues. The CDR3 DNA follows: TGCGCCAGCATTTCGATAGCGGCCAGGGCCGGAGATACGCAGTATTTT. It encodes CASISIAARAGDTQYF.

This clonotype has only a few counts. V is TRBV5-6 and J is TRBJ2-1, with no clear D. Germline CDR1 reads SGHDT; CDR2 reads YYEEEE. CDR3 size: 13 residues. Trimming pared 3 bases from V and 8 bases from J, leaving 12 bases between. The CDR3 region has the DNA TGTGCCAGCAGCTATATACGATTCGATGAGCAGTTCTTC. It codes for CASSYIRFDEQFF.

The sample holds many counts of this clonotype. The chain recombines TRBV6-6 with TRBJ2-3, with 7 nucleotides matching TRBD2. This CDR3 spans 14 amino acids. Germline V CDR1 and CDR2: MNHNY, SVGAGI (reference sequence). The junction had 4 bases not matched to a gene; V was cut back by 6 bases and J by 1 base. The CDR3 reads CASSLTSGTDTQYF. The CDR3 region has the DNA TGTGCCAGCAGCTTAACTAGCGGCACAGATACGCAGTATTTT.

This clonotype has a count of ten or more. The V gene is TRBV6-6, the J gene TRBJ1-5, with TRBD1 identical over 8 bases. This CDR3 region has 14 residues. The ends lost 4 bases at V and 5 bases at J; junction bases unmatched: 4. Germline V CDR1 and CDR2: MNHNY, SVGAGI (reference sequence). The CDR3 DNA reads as TGTGCCAGCAGTTGGGGGACAGGCGATCAGCCCCAGCATTTT. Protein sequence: CASSWGTGDQPQHF.

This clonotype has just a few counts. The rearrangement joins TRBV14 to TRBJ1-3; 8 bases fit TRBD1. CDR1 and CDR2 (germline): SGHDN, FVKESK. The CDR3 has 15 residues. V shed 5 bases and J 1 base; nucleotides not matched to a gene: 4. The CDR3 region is CASSYRQGSGNTIYF. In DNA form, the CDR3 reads TGTGCCAGCAGCTACCGACAGGGGTCTGGAAACACCATATATTTT. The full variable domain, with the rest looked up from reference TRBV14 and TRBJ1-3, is EAGVTQFPSHSVIEKGQTVTLRCDPISGHDNLYWYRRVMGKEIKFLLHFVKESKQDESGMPNNRFLAERTGGTYSTLKVQPAELEDSGVYFCASSYRQGSGNTIYFGEGSWLTVV.

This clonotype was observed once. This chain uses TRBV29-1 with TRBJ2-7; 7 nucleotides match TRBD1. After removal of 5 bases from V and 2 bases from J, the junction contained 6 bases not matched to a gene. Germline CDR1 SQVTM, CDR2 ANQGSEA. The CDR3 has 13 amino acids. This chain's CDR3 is CSVSGQKTYEQYF. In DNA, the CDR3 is TGCAGCGTTTCGGGACAGAAGACCTACGAGCAGTACTTC.

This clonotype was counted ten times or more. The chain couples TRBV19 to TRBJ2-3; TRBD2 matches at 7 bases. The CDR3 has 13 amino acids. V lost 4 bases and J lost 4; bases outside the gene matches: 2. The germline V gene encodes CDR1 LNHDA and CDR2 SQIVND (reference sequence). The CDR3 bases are TGTGCCAGTAGTAGGCTAGCGGCAGATACGCAGTATTTT. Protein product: CASSRLAADTQYF.

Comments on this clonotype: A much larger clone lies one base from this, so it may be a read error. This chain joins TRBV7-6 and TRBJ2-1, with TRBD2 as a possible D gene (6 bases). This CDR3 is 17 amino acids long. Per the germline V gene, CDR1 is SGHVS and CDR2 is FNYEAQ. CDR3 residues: CASSRMGGRLGFHEQLF. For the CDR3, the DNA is TGTGCCAGCAGTCGAATGGGGGGTCGACTAGGTTTCCATGAGCAGCTCTTC.

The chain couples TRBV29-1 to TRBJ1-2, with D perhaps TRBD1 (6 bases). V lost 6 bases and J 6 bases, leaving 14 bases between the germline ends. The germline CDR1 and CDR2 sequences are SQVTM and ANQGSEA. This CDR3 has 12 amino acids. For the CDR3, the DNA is TGCAGCGTCCAGGAGGGGGGCGATGGCTACACCTTC. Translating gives CSVQEGGDGYTF.

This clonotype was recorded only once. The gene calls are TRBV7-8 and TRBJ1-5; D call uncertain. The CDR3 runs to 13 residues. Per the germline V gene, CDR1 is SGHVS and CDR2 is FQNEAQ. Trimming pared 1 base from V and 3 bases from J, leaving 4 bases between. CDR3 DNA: TGTGCCAGCAGCTTAGTACTCAATCAGCCCCAGCATTTT. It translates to CASSLVLNQPQHF.

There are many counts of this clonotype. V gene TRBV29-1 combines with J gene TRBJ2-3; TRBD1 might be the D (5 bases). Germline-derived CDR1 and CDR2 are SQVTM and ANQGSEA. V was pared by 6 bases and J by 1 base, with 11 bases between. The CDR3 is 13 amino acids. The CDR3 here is CSVQVPGTDTQYF. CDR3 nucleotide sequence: TGCAGCGTACAGGTTCCCGGCACAGATACGCAGTATTTT.

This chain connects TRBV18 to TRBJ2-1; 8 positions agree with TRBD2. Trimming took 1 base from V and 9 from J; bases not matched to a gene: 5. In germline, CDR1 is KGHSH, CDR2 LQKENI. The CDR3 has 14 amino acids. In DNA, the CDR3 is TGTGCCAGCTCACCACTACGGGAGGGCTTTGAGCAGTTCTTC. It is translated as CASSPLREGFEQFF.

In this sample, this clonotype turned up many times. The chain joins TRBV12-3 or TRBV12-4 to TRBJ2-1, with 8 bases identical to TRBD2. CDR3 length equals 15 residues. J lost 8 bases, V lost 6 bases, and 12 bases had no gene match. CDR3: CASSPESGSSYEQFF. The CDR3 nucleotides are TGTGCCAGCAGCCCCGAGAGCGGGAGTTCATATGAGCAGTTCTTC.

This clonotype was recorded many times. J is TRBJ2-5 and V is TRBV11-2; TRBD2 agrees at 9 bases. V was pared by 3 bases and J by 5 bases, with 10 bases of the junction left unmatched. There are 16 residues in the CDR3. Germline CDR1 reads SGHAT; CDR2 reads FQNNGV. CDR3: CASSFGAGGSRETQYF. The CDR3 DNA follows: TGTGCCAGCAGCTTTGGAGCGGGAGGTTCGCGGGAGACCCAGTACTTC.

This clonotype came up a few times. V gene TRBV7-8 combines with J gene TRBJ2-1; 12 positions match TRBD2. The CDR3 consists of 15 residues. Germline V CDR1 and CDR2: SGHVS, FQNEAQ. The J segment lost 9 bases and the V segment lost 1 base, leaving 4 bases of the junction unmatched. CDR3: CASSLGTSGKIEQFF. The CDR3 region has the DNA TGTGCCAGCAGCTTAGGGACTAGCGGGAAGATTGAGCAGTTCTTC.

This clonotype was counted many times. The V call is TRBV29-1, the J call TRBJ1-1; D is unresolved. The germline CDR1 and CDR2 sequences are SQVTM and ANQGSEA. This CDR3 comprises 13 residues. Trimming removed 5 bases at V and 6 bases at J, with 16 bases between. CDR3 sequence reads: CSVSPVPRAEAFF. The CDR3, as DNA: TGCAGCGTTTCACCGGTTCCCCGAGCTGAAGCTTTCTTT.

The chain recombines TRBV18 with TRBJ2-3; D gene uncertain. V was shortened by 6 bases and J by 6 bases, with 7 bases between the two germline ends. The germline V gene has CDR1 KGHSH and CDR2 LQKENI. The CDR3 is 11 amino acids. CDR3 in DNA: TGTGCCAGCTCCAATGGGGATACGCAGTATTTT. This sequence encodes CASSNGDTQYF. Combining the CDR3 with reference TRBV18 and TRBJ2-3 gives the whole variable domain NAGVMQNPRHLVRRRGQEARLRCSPMKGHSHVYWYRQLPEEGLKFMVYLQKENIIDESGMPKERFSAEFPKEGPSILRIQQVVRGDSAAYFCASSNGDTQYFGPGTRLTVL.